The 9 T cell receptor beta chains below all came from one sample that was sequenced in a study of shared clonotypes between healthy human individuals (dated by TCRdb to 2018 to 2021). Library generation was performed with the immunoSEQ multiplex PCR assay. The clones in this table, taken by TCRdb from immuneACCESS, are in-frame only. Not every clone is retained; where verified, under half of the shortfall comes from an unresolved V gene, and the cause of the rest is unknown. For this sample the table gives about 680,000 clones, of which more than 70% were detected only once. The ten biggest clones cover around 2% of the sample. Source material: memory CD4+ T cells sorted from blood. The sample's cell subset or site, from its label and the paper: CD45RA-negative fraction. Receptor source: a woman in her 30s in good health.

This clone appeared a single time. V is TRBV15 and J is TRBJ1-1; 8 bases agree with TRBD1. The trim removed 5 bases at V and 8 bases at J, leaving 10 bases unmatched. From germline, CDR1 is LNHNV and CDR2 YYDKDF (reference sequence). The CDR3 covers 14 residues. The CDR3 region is CATSEPGQVLEAFF. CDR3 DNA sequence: TGTGCCACCAGCGAACCGGGACAGGTCCTCGAAGCTTTCTTT.

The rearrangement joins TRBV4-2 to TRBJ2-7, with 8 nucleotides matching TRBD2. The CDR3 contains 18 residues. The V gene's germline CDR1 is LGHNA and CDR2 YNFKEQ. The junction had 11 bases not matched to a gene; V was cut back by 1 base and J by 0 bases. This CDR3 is CASSQAHPTSGFSYEQYF. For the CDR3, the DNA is TGTGCCAGCAGCCAAGCCCATCCCACTAGCGGCTTCTCCTACGAGCAGTACTTC.

The CDR3 DNA follows: TGCAGCGTTGATACACCCACCTCCGGCCACGAGCAGTACTTC. Its translation is CSVDTPTSGHEQYF. The V call is TRBV29-1, the J call TRBJ2-7; D ambiguous. The CDR3 runs to 14 residues. V dropped 3 bases and J dropped 5 bases, with 17 bases sitting between them. CDR1 is SQVTM, CDR2 ANQGSEA, per germline.

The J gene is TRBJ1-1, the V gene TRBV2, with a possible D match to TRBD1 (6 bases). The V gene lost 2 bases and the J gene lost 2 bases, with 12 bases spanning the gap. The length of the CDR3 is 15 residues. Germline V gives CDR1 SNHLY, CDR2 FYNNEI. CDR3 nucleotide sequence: TGTGCCAGCAGTGAATTTGGACAGCCAAACACTGAAGCTTTCTTT. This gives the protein CASSEFGQPNTEAFF.

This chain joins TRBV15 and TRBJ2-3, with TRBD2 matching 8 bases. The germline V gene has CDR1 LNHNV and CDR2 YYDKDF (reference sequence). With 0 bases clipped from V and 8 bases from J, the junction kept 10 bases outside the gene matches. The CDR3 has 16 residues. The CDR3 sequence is CATSRDLQRELGTQYF. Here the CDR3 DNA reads TGTGCCACCAGCAGAGACCTCCAGCGGGAGTTGGGTACGCAGTATTTT.

In nucleotides, the CDR3 is TGTGCCAGCAGCTTAGGTCAGGCTAGCGGACAAGAGACCCAGTACTTC. It is translated as CASSLGQASGQETQYF. This chain uses TRBV11-2 with TRBJ2-5; 7 bases map to TRBD2. CDR1 SGHAT and CDR2 FQNNGV come from the germline V gene. Trimming cost V 1 base and J 2 bases; bases outside gene matches: 7. The CDR3 is 16 residues long.

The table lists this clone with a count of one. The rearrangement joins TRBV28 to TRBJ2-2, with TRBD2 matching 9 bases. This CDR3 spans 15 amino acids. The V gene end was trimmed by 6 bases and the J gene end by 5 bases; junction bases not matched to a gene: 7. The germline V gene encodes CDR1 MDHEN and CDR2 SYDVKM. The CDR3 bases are TGTGCCAGCAGGCCCAGACTAGCGGCAACCGGGGAGCTGTTTTTT. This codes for CASRPRLAATGELFF.

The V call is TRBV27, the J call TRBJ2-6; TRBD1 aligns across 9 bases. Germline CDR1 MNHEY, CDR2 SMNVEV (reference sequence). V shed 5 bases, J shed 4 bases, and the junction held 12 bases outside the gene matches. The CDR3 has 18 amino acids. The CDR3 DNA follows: TGTGCCAGCAGTCTCAGTCCCGGGACAGGGTCCGGGGCCAACGTCCTGACTTTC. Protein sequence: CASSLSPGTGSGANVLTF.

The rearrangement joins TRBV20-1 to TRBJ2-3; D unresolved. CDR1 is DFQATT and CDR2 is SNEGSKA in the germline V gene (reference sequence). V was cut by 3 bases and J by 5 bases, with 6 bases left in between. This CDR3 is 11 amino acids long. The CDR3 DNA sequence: TGCAGTGCTAGTAATCAAGATACGCAGTATTTT. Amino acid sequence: CSASNQDTQYF.